These 19 T cell receptor beta chains were sequenced from one sample in a study of cytomegalovirus exposure and HLA in healthy donors. Vbeta (60) and Jbeta (13) primers were used in the PCR. Assay used: immunoSEQ multiplex PCR; TCRdb lists only in-frame clones, some missing. The data contain around 100,000 clones, around 82% of them singletons. The specimen sequenced was PBMCs. These receptors were taken from a woman aged 40 to 50 in good health and CMV-seronegative.

The chain employs TRBV30 and TRBJ2-7; D not resolved. Germline V CDR1 and CDR2: GTSNPN, SVGIG (reference sequence). V was pared by 0 bases and J by 7 bases, with 16 bases between. The CDR3 loop spans 14 amino acids. CDR3 loop: CAWSVNSQRGEQYF. The CDR3 nucleotides are TGTGCCTGGAGTGTCAACTCCCAGCGTGGTGAGCAGTACTTC.

This chain connects TRBV5-6 to TRBJ2-1; 7 bases agree with TRBD2. The CDR3 sequence is 13 residues long. Per the germline V gene, CDR1 is SGHDT and CDR2 is YYEEEE. J gave up 12 bases and V 2 bases, and 8 bases lay outside the gene matches. CDR3 in DNA: TGTGCCAGCAGCTTCGATCGGGAGGAGGCGCAGTTCTTC. Protein sequence: CASSFDREEAQFF. Based on the CDR3 plus reference TRBV5-6 and TRBJ2-1, the full variable domain is DAGVTQSPTHLIKTRGQQVTLRCSPKSGHDTVSWYQQALGQGPQFIFQYYEEEERQRGNFPDRFSGHQFPNYSSELNVNALLLGDSALYLCASSFDREEAQFFGPGTRLTVL.

The chain links TRBV4-1 to TRBJ2-1; D might be TRBD2 (7 bases). The CDR3 length is 15 residues. CDR1 and CDR2 from the germline V gene are MGHRA and YSYEKL. The V and J ends lost 3 bases and 7 bases respectively, with 16 bases between them. The CDR3 coding sequence is TGCGCCAGCAGCCATAGGGGGGGGCCACGTAATGAGCAGTTCTTC. Translating gives CASSHRGGPRNEQFF.

In nucleotides, the CDR3 is TGCGCCAGCAGCTTGGTGACCGGGAGTACCGGGGAGCTGTTTTTT. It specifies CASSLVTGSTGELFF. This chain joins TRBV5-1 and TRBJ2-2; D is possibly TRBD2 (6 bases). The germline CDR1 and CDR2 sequences are SGHRS and YFSETQ. Trimming cost V 0 bases and J 5 bases, with 11 bases left between them. The CDR3 spans 15 residues. Looking up the rest from reference TRBV5-1 and TRBJ2-2 gives the full variable domain: KAGVTQTPRYLIKTRGQQVTLSCSPISGHRSVSWYQQTPGQGLQFLFEYFSETQRNKGNFPGRFSGRQFSNSRSEMNVSTLELGDSALYLCASSLVTGSTGELFFGEGSRLTVL.

The J gene is TRBJ2-1, the V gene TRBV14, with D perhaps TRBD1 (5 bases). Trimming cost V 3 bases and J 9 bases, with 12 bases left between them. In germline, CDR1 is SGHDN, CDR2 FVKESK. The CDR3 sequence is 13 residues long. The chain's CDR3 is CASSQSQGREQFF. CDR3 sequence (DNA): TGTGCCAGCAGCCAGTCCCAGGGCCGTGAGCAGTTCTTC.

The chain links TRBV29-1 to TRBJ2-1; 10 bases fit TRBD1. This CDR3 is 14 amino acids long. Germline V gene data show CDR1 as SQVTM and CDR2 as ANQGSEA. V lost 4 bases to trimming and J lost 3 bases; unmatched junction nucleotides: 3. CDR3 sequence (DNA): TGCAGCGTTGCTCGGACAGGGGGCTACAATGAGCAGTTCTTC. Protein sequence: CSVARTGGYNEQFF.

This clone was recorded once. J is TRBJ2-1 and V is TRBV28; TRBD2 matches at 11 bases. Unmatched junction bases numbered 4, after V lost 3 bases and J lost 9 bases. In germline, CDR1 is MDHEN, CDR2 SYDVKM. The CDR3 sequence is 14 residues long. The CDR3 DNA reads TGTGCCAGCAGTTTTTGGGGGACTAGCGGTGAGCAGTTCTTC. It translates to CASSFWGTSGEQFF.

This clone was counted a few times. The chain joins TRBV6-5 to TRBJ2-7, with 11 bases lining up with TRBD2. Germline V gives CDR1 MNHEY, CDR2 SVGAGI. The CDR3 is 15 amino acids. Germline trimming cut 2 bases from V and 5 bases from J; bases unmatched to any gene: 5. The CDR3 region has the DNA TGTGCCAGCAGTTACATACTAGCGGGAGTCCACGAGCAGTACTTC. It codes for CASSYILAGVHEQYF.

This clone turned up a few times. This chain links TRBV7-9 with TRBJ2-2, with TRBD2 as a possible D gene (6 bases). The CDR3 has 15 amino acids. With 5 bases removed from V and 4 bases from J, the gap between germline ends came to 14 bases. Germline V gives CDR1 SEHNR, CDR2 FQNEAQ (reference sequence). CDR3 amino acids: CASSRTGGFTGELFF. CDR3 DNA: TGTGCCAGCAGCAGAACCGGGGGATTCACCGGGGAGCTGTTTTTT.

This clone was recorded only once. The chain has TRBV7-6 and TRBJ2-5; possible D gene TRBD2, 6 bases. The germline V gene encodes CDR1 SGHVS and CDR2 FNYEAQ. The CDR3 length is 14 residues. The V gene lost 6 bases and the J gene lost 12 bases, with 23 bases spanning the gap. The CDR3 reads CASSWDFRIVRKYF. As DNA, the CDR3 is TGTGCCAGCAGTTGGGACTTTCGTATTGTCCGAAAGTACTTC.

The sample holds a few counts of this clone. This rearrangement joins TRBV14 to TRBJ2-4; TRBD1 agrees at 7 bases. The trim removed 3 bases at V and 5 bases at J, leaving 1 base unmatched. Germline lookup yields CDR1 SGHDN and CDR2 FVKESK. This CDR3 has 13 residues. CDR3 in amino acids: CASSQGQQNIQYF. The CDR3 nucleotides are TGTGCCAGCAGCCAGGGACAGCAAAACATTCAGTACTTC.

This clone was counted only a few times. The chain combines TRBV7-9 with TRBJ2-7; TRBD1 matches 7 bases. Germline assignment: CDR1 SEHNR and CDR2 FQNEAQ (reference sequence). There are 16 residues in the CDR3. V lost 1 base to trimming and J lost 5 bases; unmatched junction nucleotides: 11. The CDR3, as DNA: TGTGCCAGCAGCTTAGGGGACAGCGGCCCGGTAAACGAGCAGTACTTC. This gives the protein CASSLGDSGPVNEQYF.

The rearrangement uses TRBV4-1 and TRBJ2-2; 14 positions match TRBD2. CDR3 size: 17 residues. Trimming cost V 1 base and J 6 bases; bases outside gene matches: 4. Looked up from germline, CDR1 is MGHRA and CDR2 is YSYEKL. CDR3 DNA sequence: TGCGCCAGCAGCCAAGTGCTGGGACTAGCGGGGGCCGGGGAGCTGTTTTTT. Protein sequence: CASSQVLGLAGAGELFF.

This chain joins TRBV7-3 and TRBJ2-1; TRBD2 matches at 14 bases. With V trimmed by 5 bases and J by 0 bases, 6 bases remained unmatched. Per the germline V gene, CDR1 is SGHTA and CDR2 is FQGTGA. This CDR3 spans 18 amino acids. In DNA, the CDR3 is TGTGCCAGCAGCCACGGACTAGCGGGAGGTACCTCCTACAATGAGCAGTTCTTC. Protein product: CASSHGLAGGTSYNEQFF. Variable domain in full (rest from reference TRBV7-3 and TRBJ2-1): GAGVSQTPSNKVTEKGKYVELRCDPISGHTALYWYRQSLGQGPEFLIYFQGTGAADDSGLPNDRFFAVRPEGSVSTLKIQRTERGDSAVYLCASSHGLAGGTSYNEQFFGPGTRLTVL.

The chain has TRBV5-1 and TRBJ2-7; TRBD2 aligns across 7 bases. The CDR3 extends over 13 amino acids. Germline trimming cut 3 bases from V and 3 bases from J; bases unmatched to any gene: 3. Looked up from germline, CDR1 is SGHRS and CDR2 is YFSETQ. CDR3 loop: CASSSREGYEQYF. CDR3 DNA: TGCGCCAGCAGCTCCAGGGAGGGCTACGAGCAGTACTTC.

The V call is TRBV4-3, the J call TRBJ2-1; D perhaps matches TRBD2 (5 bases). Trimming stripped 0 bases from V and 11 bases from J, with 11 bases between. CDR1 and CDR2 (germline): LGHNA, YSLEER. This CDR3 is 13 amino acids long. The CDR3 DNA reads as TGCGCCAGCAGCCAAGAGTTGAGGGTTCAGCAGTTCTTC. Its translation: CASSQELRVQQFF.

The chain carries TRBV29-1 and TRBJ1-1, with D possibly being TRBD1 (6 bases). CDR1 is SQVTM, CDR2 ANQGSEA, per germline. The ends were cut back, 7 bases at V and 1 base at J, with 13 bases in the middle. The CDR3 has 13 residues. The CDR3 region has the DNA TGCAGCGGGGGGGGAGGGGGGAACACTGAAGCTTTCTTT. Translated, it gives CSGGGGGNTEAFF.

This rearrangement joins TRBV11-2 to TRBJ2-3; D may be TRBD2 (6 bases). Germline CDR1 is SGHAT and CDR2 is FQNNGV. Between the trimmed V and J ends, which lost 2 bases and 0 bases, there was a span of 12 bases. The CDR3 has 16 residues. In DNA form, the CDR3 reads TGTGCCAGCAGCTTACTTCTGGGACTCAGCACAGATACGCAGTATTTT. Translation: CASSLLLGLSTDTQYF.

This clone was seen a single time. V usage is TRBV9 and J usage is TRBJ2-2; 8 bases are a match to TRBD1. V was pared by 6 bases and J by 3 bases, with 4 bases of the junction left unmatched. The CDR3 contains 14 residues. From germline, CDR1 is SGDLS and CDR2 YYNGEE. CDR3 bases: TGTGCCAGCACCAGGGGGCAAGACACCGGGGAGCTGTTTTTT. Its translation is CASTRGQDTGELFF.